This section outlines one T cell receptor beta chain sequence together with its context. The target antigen is unknown. Each donor was nominally healthy when sampled (though unrecorded immune exposures were likely). Primers included in the PCR were 60 Vbeta and 13 Jbeta primers. Clones were sequenced by immunoSEQ multiplex PCR, and TCRdb holds only the in-frame ones, with some missing. The sample lists about 100,000 clones; approximately 76% were seen once. The data belong to a study of cytomegalovirus exposure and HLA in healthy donors. Study-level background: An analysis done earlier identified almost 120 million unique TCR beta sequences from about 179 million T cells. Study-level points and caveats: What a later analysis reportedly showed was that an Asian-associated ancestry cluster had fewer N-insertions than the approximately 720-donor mean.

The V end lost 1 base, the J end lost 12 bases, and 8 bases lay between the germline ends. CDR1 SGHVS and CDR2 FQNEAQ come from the germline V gene. The CDR3 spans 11 residues. The sequence was obtained from a man aged 40-49 years in good health and CMV-seropositive. What was sequenced was PBMCs. The V gene is TRBV7-8, the J gene TRBJ2-3; TRBD1 is a possible D gene (5 bases). CDR3 sequence: CASSLGQFQYF. CDR3 DNA sequence: TGTGCCAGCAGCTTAGGACAGTTTCAGTATTTT.